The clone carrying this TCR beta chain has a single count. The target antigen is unknown. V was trimmed by 0 bases and J by 5 bases, leaving 10 bases between them. The CDR3 has 15 amino acids. Per the germline V gene, CDR1 is LGHNA and CDR2 is YSLEER. The data were taken from a study of blood T cells in healthy people across ages. Regarding the study as a whole: The study could not conclusively compare naive and antigen-experienced cells, given its unsorted PBMCs. Naive T cell percentage showed a strong correlation with the diversity of TCR beta.

Together with a sample-barcoded 5' primer, a J-beta primer mix was included in a second PCR lasting roughly 6 to 12 cycles. A single record per CDR3 protein comes from TCRdb applying MiXCR to the 5' RACE reads. The profile shows 800,000 to 950,000 distinct CDR3 sequences, 25% to 35% of them singletons. The same data also contributed to another study, on T cells of mothers and their children.

The specimen sequenced was blood. The receptor was derived from a woman in her thirties or forties in good health. The chain combines TRBV4-3 with TRBJ2-2, with D possibly being TRBD1 (5 bases). CDR3 amino acids: CASSQETQGTGELFF. The CDR3 bases are TGCGCCAGCAGCCAAGAAACGCAGGGAACCGGGGAGCTGTTTTTT.